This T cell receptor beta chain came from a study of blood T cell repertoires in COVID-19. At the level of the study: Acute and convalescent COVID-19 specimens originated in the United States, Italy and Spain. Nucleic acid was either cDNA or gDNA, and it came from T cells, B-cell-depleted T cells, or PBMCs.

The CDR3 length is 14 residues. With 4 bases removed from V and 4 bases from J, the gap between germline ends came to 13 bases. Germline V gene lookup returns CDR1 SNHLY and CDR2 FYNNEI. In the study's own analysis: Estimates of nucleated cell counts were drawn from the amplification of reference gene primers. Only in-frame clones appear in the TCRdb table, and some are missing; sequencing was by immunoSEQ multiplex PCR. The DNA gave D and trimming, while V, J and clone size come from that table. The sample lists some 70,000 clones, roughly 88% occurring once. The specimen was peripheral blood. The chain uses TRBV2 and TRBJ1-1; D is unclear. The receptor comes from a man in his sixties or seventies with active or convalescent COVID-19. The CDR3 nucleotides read TGTGCCAGCAGTGGGACTGAGAAGAGCACTGAAGCTTTCTTT. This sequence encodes CASSGTEKSTEAFF.